These T cell receptor beta chains were read from a single sample in a study of tumor-infiltrating lymphocytes in oesophageal squamous cell carcinoma. TCRdb passed the PCR reads through MiXCR, listing each CDR3 protein once. The sample has 15,000 to 20,000 distinct CDR3 sequences, 40% to 45% seen once. The sequenced sample consisted of blood. These receptors were taken from a female donor with esophageal squamous cell carcinoma. The CDR3 runs from the conserved cysteine through the conserved F or W. A D gene is named only where the DNA matches it firmly. A clone size is listed for some rows: how often the clone was seen (once, few, many), or a class if it is expanded.

CDR3 protein: CASSSRPDRGQSYNEQYF; CDR3 DNA: TGTGCCAGCAGCTCCAGGCCCGACAGGGGGCAGTCCTACAATGAGCAGTACTTC; D gene: TRBD1; clone size: NA; V gene: TRBV7-6; J gene: TRBJ2-5
CDR3 protein: CASSVASKRTYNEQFF; CDR3 DNA: TGTGCCAGCAGCGTAGCTTCAAAGCGGACCTACAATGAGCAGTTCTTC; D gene: NA; clone size: many; V gene: TRBV9; J gene: TRBJ2-1
CDR3 protein: CASSIDTVLSYEQYF; CDR3 DNA: TGTGCCAGTAGTATAGACACCGTTCTCTCCTACGAGCAGTACTTC; D gene: NA; clone size: many; V gene: TRBV19; J gene: TRBJ2-7
CDR3 protein: CASSLDSYTQYF; CDR3 DNA: TGTGCCAGCAGCCTGGACAGCTATACGCAGTATTTT; D gene: NA; clone size: few; V gene: TRBV11-2; J gene: TRBJ2-3
CDR3 protein: CASSLGTGGIDTQYF; CDR3 DNA: TGTGCTAGCAGCTTAGGGACAGGGGGCATAGATACGCAGTATTTT; D gene: TRBD1; clone size: few; V gene: TRBV7-7; J gene: TRBJ2-3
CDR3 protein: CASSLRGRDYEQYF; CDR3 DNA: TGTGCCAGCAGCTTAAGGGGACGGGATTACGAGCAGTACTTC; D gene: NA; clone size: NA; V gene: TRBV7-8; J gene: TRBJ2-7
CDR3 protein: CASRPGGNSPLHF; CDR3 DNA: TGTGCCAGCAGACCAGGGGGTAATTCACCCCTCCACTTC; D gene: TRBD1; clone size: NA; V gene: TRBV7-3; J gene: TRBJ2-3
CDR3 protein: CAIRSRGDSSYNEQFF; CDR3 DNA: TGTGCCATCAGGTCCAGAGGGGACAGCTCCTACAATGAGCAGTTCTTC; D gene: TRBD1; clone size: NA; V gene: TRBV6-2/TRBV6-3; J gene: TRBJ2-1
CDR3 protein: CASSFGMNSPLHF; CDR3 DNA: TGTGCCAGCAGCTTTGGGATGAATTCACCCCTCCACTTT; D gene: NA; clone size: many; V gene: TRBV7-9; J gene: TRBJ1-6
CDR3 protein: CASSPAGGEETQYF; CDR3 DNA: TGTGCCAGCAGCCCCGCCGGCGGGGAAGAGACCCAGTACTTC; D gene: NA; clone size: many; V gene: TRBV28; J gene: TRBJ2-5
CDR3 protein: CASSSTNRGNYEQYF; CDR3 DNA: TGTGCCAGCAGTTCCACGAACAGGGGGAACTACGAGCAGTACTTC; D gene: TRBD1; clone size: many; V gene: TRBV12-3/TRBV12-4; J gene: TRBJ2-7
CDR3 protein: CASSFDNSPLHF; CDR3 DNA: TGTGCCAGCAGCTTTGATAATTCACCCCTCCACTTC; D gene: NA; clone size: NA; V gene: TRBV7-9; J gene: TRBJ2-7
CDR3 protein: CASSLRVWTSGSHEQYF; CDR3 DNA: TGTGCCAGCAGCCTCCGGGTGTGGACTAGCGGGAGCCACGAGCAGTACTTC; D gene: TRBD2; clone size: many; V gene: TRBV11-2; J gene: TRBJ2-7
CDR3 protein: CASGHEQFF; CDR3 DNA: TGTGCCAGCGGGCATGAGCAGTTCTTC; D gene: NA; clone size: once; V gene: TRBV28; J gene: TRBJ2-1
CDR3 protein: CASSEGLGIFYEQYF; CDR3 DNA: TGCGCCAGCAGTGAGGGTCTGGGGATCTTCTACGAGCAGTACTTC; D gene: NA; clone size: medium-sized; V gene: TRBV10-1; J gene: TRBJ2-7
CDR3 protein: CASSLTSGTSTDTQYF; CDR3 DNA: TGTGCCAGCAGCTTAACTAGCGGAACTAGCACAGATACGCAGTATTTT; D gene: NA; clone size: medium-sized; V gene: TRBV7-3; J gene: TRBJ2-3
CDR3 protein: CASSPGGGNHEQYF; CDR3 DNA: TGTGCTAGCAGTCCCGGGGGCGGGAACCACGAGCAGTACTTC; D gene: NA; clone size: few; V gene: TRBV7-6; J gene: TRBJ2-7
CDR3 protein: CASSRDRVDYEQYF; CDR3 DNA: TGTGCCAGCTCGAGAGACAGGGTGGACTACGAGCAGTACTTC; D gene: TRBD1; clone size: NA; V gene: TRBV18; J gene: TRBJ2-7
CDR3 protein: CASRLGQGGDIQYF; CDR3 DNA: TGTGCCAGCAGGCTGGGACAGGGGGGGGACATTCAGTACTTC; D gene: TRBD1; clone size: medium-sized; V gene: TRBV6-1; J gene: TRBJ2-4
CDR3 protein: CASSYYGTSGGPYNEQFF; CDR3 DNA: TGTGCCAGCAGTTACTACGGGACTAGCGGGGGCCCCTACAATGAGCAGTTCTTC; D gene: TRBD2; clone size: NA; V gene: TRBV6-2/TRBV6-3; J gene: TRBJ2-1
CDR3 protein: CASSFDPAGRRETQYF; CDR3 DNA: TGTGCCAGCAGTTTTGATCCAGCGGGCAGGAGAGAGACCCAGTACTTC; D gene: NA; clone size: NA; V gene: TRBV12-3/TRBV12-4; J gene: TRBJ2-5
CDR3 protein: CASSLEVGTDTQYF; CDR3 DNA: TGTGCCAGCAGCTTAGAAGTTGGCACAGATACGCAGTATTTT; D gene: NA; clone size: NA; V gene: TRBV7-2; J gene: TRBJ2-3
CDR3 protein: CASSGRGQPSTDTQYF; CDR3 DNA: TGTGCCAGCAGCGGCAGAGGACAGCCTAGCACAGATACGCAGTATTTT; D gene: NA; clone size: few; V gene: TRBV11-1; J gene: TRBJ2-3
CDR3 protein: CAISETQGTNYGYTF; CDR3 DNA: TGTGCCATCAGTGAGACCCAAGGAACTAACTATGGCTACACCTTC; D gene: NA; clone size: NA; V gene: TRBV10-3; J gene: TRBJ1-2
CDR3 protein: CASSPSTGTSGGLAQYF; CDR3 DNA: TGTGCCAGCAGCCCCTCGACAGGGACTAGCGGGGGTTTGGCCCAGTACTTC; D gene: TRBD2; clone size: many; V gene: TRBV11-2; J gene: TRBJ2-5
CDR3 protein: CASSNGGANEQFF; CDR3 DNA: TGTGCCAGCAGTAACGGGGGGGCAAATGAGCAGTTCTTC; D gene: TRBD2; clone size: many; V gene: TRBV7-3; J gene: TRBJ2-1
CDR3 protein: CASSLWGHSNQPQHF; CDR3 DNA: TGTGCCAGCAGCTTATGGGGACATAGCAATCAGCCCCAGCATTTT; D gene: NA; clone size: few; V gene: TRBV5-8; J gene: TRBJ1-5
CDR3 protein: CASSLTTSNYGYTF; CDR3 DNA: TGTGCCAGCAGCTTGACAACTTCTAACTATGGCTACACCTTC; D gene: NA; clone size: NA; V gene: TRBV7-2; J gene: TRBJ1-2
CDR3 protein: CASSSPPGASGLEEQYF; CDR3 DNA: TGTGCCAGCAGTTCCCCTCCGGGGGCTAGCGGTTTGGAAGAGCAGTACTTC; D gene: NA; clone size: NA; V gene: TRBV28; J gene: TRBJ2-7
CDR3 protein: CASNAQGQEKLFF; CDR3 DNA: TGTGCCAGCAATGCCCAGGGACAGGAAAAACTGTTTTTT; D gene: TRBD1; clone size: NA; V gene: TRBV28; J gene: TRBJ1-4
CDR3 protein: CASSIPGETQYF; CDR3 DNA: TGTGCCAGTAGTATCCCAGGAGAGACCCAGTACTTC; D gene: NA; clone size: many; V gene: TRBV19; J gene: TRBJ2-5
CDR3 protein: CASRDGSTDTQYF; CDR3 DNA: TGTGCCAGCAGAGATGGGAGCACAGATACGCAGTATTTT; D gene: NA; clone size: medium-sized; V gene: TRBV7-9; J gene: TRBJ2-3
CDR3 protein: CASSKIAGGNEQFF; CDR3 DNA: TGTGCCAGCAGTAAGATAGCGGGAGGGAATGAGCAGTTCTTC; D gene: TRBD2; clone size: many; V gene: TRBV12-3/TRBV12-4; J gene: TRBJ2-1
CDR3 protein: CASSLARGETQFF; CDR3 DNA: TGCGCCAGCAGCTTGGCGCGGGGAGAGACCCAGTTCTTC; D gene: NA; clone size: NA; V gene: TRBV5-1; J gene: TRBJ2-1
CDR3 protein: CASSFALGGQEQYF; CDR3 DNA: TGTGCCAGCAGTTTCGCTCTTGGGGGGCAGGAGCAGTACTTC; D gene: NA; clone size: NA; V gene: TRBV28; J gene: TRBJ2-5
CDR3 protein: CASSLYLLGYTF; CDR3 DNA: TGTGCCAGCAGTTTATACCTACTCGGCTACACCTTC; D gene: NA; clone size: NA; V gene: TRBV12-3/TRBV12-4; J gene: TRBJ1-2
CDR3 protein: CASSRDRGNTGELFF; CDR3 DNA: TGTGCCAGTAGTCGGGACAGGGGGAACACCGGGGAGCTGTTTTTT; D gene: TRBD1; clone size: many; V gene: TRBV19; J gene: TRBJ2-2
CDR3 protein: CASRPTGHGELFF; CDR3 DNA: TGTGCCAGCAGGCCGACAGGGCACGGGGAGCTGTTTTTT; D gene: TRBD1; clone size: NA; V gene: TRBV11-2; J gene: TRBJ2-2
CDR3 protein: CSAREPYEQYF; CDR3 DNA: TGCAGTGCTAGAGAACCCTACGAGCAGTACTTT; D gene: NA; clone size: few; V gene: TRBV20-1; J gene: TRBJ1-6
CDR3 protein: CASSLARTNTGELFF; CDR3 DNA: TGTGCCAGCAGCTTAGCCAGGACGAACACCGGGGAGCTGTTTTTT; D gene: NA; clone size: NA; V gene: TRBV7-2; J gene: TRBJ2-2
CDR3 protein: CASSPPGRGMYGYTF; CDR3 DNA: TGTGCCAGCTCACCCCCGGGCAGGGGGATGTATGGCTACACCTTC; D gene: TRBD1; clone size: NA; V gene: TRBV18; J gene: TRBJ1-2
CDR3 protein: CAIRGGAGYEQYF; CDR3 DNA: TGTGCCATCAGAGGTGGGGCGGGGTACGAGCAGTACTTC; D gene: NA; clone size: many; V gene: TRBV10-3; J gene: TRBJ2-7
CDR3 protein: CASSPDMMYGYTF; CDR3 DNA: TGTGCCAGCAGCCCCGACATGATGTATGGCTACACCTTC; D gene: NA; clone size: NA; V gene: TRBV6-6; J gene: TRBJ1-2
CDR3 protein: CASSGRLAGTGELFF; CDR3 DNA: TGTGCCAGCAGCGGCAGACTAGCGGGCACCGGGGAGCTGTTTTTT; D gene: TRBD2; clone size: NA; V gene: TRBV7-2; J gene: TRBJ2-2
CDR3 protein: CASSVGRRSSPLHF; CDR3 DNA: TGTGCCAGCAGTGTCGGACGGCGGAGTTCACCCCTCCACTTC; D gene: NA; clone size: NA; V gene: TRBV6-1; J gene: TRBJ2-7
CDR3 protein: CASSEDLPDTQYF; CDR3 DNA: TGTGCCAGCAGTGAGGACCTCCCAGATACGCAGTATTTT; D gene: NA; clone size: medium-sized; V gene: TRBV6-1; J gene: TRBJ2-3
CDR3 protein: CASSPRQGSSYNEQFF; CDR3 DNA: TGTGCCAGCAGCCCCCGACAGGGAAGCTCCTACAATGAGCAGTTCTTC; D gene: TRBD1; clone size: NA; V gene: TRBV7-6; J gene: TRBJ2-1
CDR3 protein: CASSRYSNEQYF; CDR3 DNA: TGTGCCAGCAGTCGTTATAGCAATGAGCAGTACTTC; D gene: NA; clone size: medium-sized; V gene: TRBV7-3; J gene: TRBJ2-7
CDR3 protein: CASSFTQPLREGQLAKNIQYF; CDR3 DNA: TGTGCCAGCAGCTTCACACAACCTTTGCGGGAGGGCCAGCTAGCCAAAAACATTCAGTACTTC; D gene: TRBD2; clone size: few; V gene: TRBV7-3; J gene: TRBJ2-4
CDR3 protein: CASRGTSGSVTDTQYF; CDR3 DNA: TGTGCCAGCAGGGGGACTAGCGGGAGCGTCACAGATACGCAGTATTTT; D gene: TRBD2; clone size: NA; V gene: TRBV12-3/TRBV12-4; J gene: TRBJ2-3
CDR3 protein: CASSARLAGGVNKQFF; CDR3 DNA: TGTGCCAGCAGTGCGCGACTAGCGGGAGGCGTAAATAAGCAGTTCTTC; D gene: TRBD2; clone size: NA; V gene: TRBV27; J gene: TRBJ2-1
CDR3 protein: CASVAGVLTYNEQFF; CDR3 DNA: TGTGCCAGCGTAGCGGGAGTGCTAACCTACAATGAGCAGTTCTTC; D gene: TRBD2; clone size: NA; V gene: TRBV28; J gene: TRBJ2-1
CDR3 protein: CSAQRWQGVRNEQYF; CDR3 DNA: TGCAGTGCTCAGAGATGGCAGGGGGTGAGGAATGAGCAGTACTTC; D gene: TRBD1; clone size: few; V gene: TRBV20-1; J gene: TRBJ2-5
CDR3 protein: CASSLRASAEAFF; CDR3 DNA: TGTGCCAGCAGCTTACGAGCGTCAGCTGAAGCTTTCTTT; D gene: NA; clone size: NA; V gene: TRBV7-6; J gene: TRBJ1-1
CDR3 protein: CASMRGTGSSGANVLTF; CDR3 DNA: TGTGCCAGTATGCGGGGGACAGGGTCCTCTGGGGCCAACGTCCTGACTTTC; D gene: TRBD1; clone size: many; V gene: TRBV19; J gene: TRBJ2-6
CDR3 protein: CASSPVDRGSNEQFF; CDR3 DNA: TGCGCCAGCAGCCCGGTGGACAGGGGTTCAAATGAGCAGTTCTTC; D gene: TRBD1; clone size: NA; V gene: TRBV5-1; J gene: TRBJ2-1
CDR3 protein: CASTLGGGSDTQYF; CDR3 DNA: TGTGCCAGCACCCTAGGGGGGGGCTCAGATACGCAGTATTTT; D gene: NA; clone size: few; V gene: TRBV7-3; J gene: TRBJ2-3
CDR3 protein: CASSPQLTSGRNEQFF; CDR3 DNA: TGTGCCAGCTCACCACAACTTACTAGCGGGAGGAATGAGCAGTTCTTC; D gene: TRBD2; clone size: NA; V gene: TRBV18; J gene: TRBJ2-1
CDR3 protein: CASSSQLAGGGDTQYF; CDR3 DNA: TGTGCCAGCAGCTCTCAGCTAGCGGGAGGGGGAGATACGCAGTATTTT; D gene: TRBD2; clone size: NA; V gene: TRBV7-2; J gene: TRBJ2-3
CDR3 protein: CASSFNFGLAGTDTQYF; CDR3 DNA: TGTGCCAGCAGCTTCAACTTTGGACTAGCGGGGACAGATACGCAGTATTTT; D gene: TRBD2; clone size: few; V gene: TRBV7-8; J gene: TRBJ2-3